The table lists the clone carrying this T cell receptor (beta chain) with a count of one. The ends lost 6 bases at V and 9 bases at J; junction bases unmatched: 7. The CDR3 length is 15 residues. CDR1 is SNHLY, CDR2 FYNNEI, per germline. The entry originates in a study of blood T cell repertoires in COVID-19. Original methodology: Amplification of reference gene primers provided the estimated nucleated cell counts. The method was immunoSEQ multiplex PCR; TCRdb's version includes in-frame clones alone and lacks a portion of them. Clonal size and the V and J genes are those of that table, whereas D and trimming came from the DNA. The repertoire holds tens of thousands of clones, with 86% as singletons.

The J gene is TRBJ2-1, the V gene TRBV2; 14 bases fit TRBD2. Sequenced material: peripheral blood. This receptor was obtained from a man aged 45-60 years with active COVID-19. CDR3 amino acids: CASSRTSGRNGEQFF. CDR3 in DNA: TGTGCCAGCAGCAGGACTAGCGGGAGGAATGGTGAGCAGTTCTTC.